These 27 T cell receptor beta chains share one sample of origin, sequenced in a study of blood T cell repertoires in COVID-19. TCRdb's table, derived via immunoSEQ multiplex PCR, lists solely in-frame clones and lacks some. The data hold over 110,000 clones, with around 81% observed a single time. The specimen sequenced was peripheral blood. The receptors stem from a human donor in a cohort sampled during active COVID-19.

This clone has more than one count but fewer than ten. The genes are TRBV7-9 and TRBJ1-1, with 9 bases that match TRBD1. The CDR3 runs 15 residues. Germline-derived CDR1 and CDR2 are SEHNR and FQNEAQ (reference sequence). The J segment lost 5 bases and the V segment lost 6 bases, leaving 10 bases of the junction unmatched. CDR3 sequence reads: CASRPDRGHWTEAFF. The DNA of the CDR3 is TGTGCCAGCAGACCGGACAGGGGCCATTGGACTGAAGCTTTCTTT.

This rearrangement joins TRBV19 to TRBJ2-1; 13 nucleotides agree with TRBD2. The germline gives CDR1 LNHDA, CDR2 SQIVND (reference sequence). This CDR3 is 15 amino acids long. J lost 5 bases, V lost 9 bases, and 7 bases had no gene match. CDR3 sequence: CASRGTSGTHNEQFF. The CDR3 nucleotides are TGTGCCAGCCGGGGGACTAGCGGGACCCACAATGAGCAGTTCTTC.

The chain links TRBV9 to TRBJ1-1; TRBD1 matches 7 bases. The V and J ends lost 3 bases and 10 bases, in that order; junction bases with no gene match: 9. Germline CDR1 reads SGDLS; CDR2 reads YYNGEE. This CDR3 is built from 13 residues. Here the CDR3 reads CASSAQQGTGAFF. In nucleotides, the CDR3 is TGTGCCAGCAGCGCACAACAGGGGACGGGAGCTTTCTTT.

The rearrangement links TRBV10-1 to TRBJ2-7; 10 positions agree with TRBD2. CDR3 length equals 20 residues. Germline V lookup: CDR1 WNHNN, CDR2 SYGVQD (reference sequence). The V segment lost 3 bases and the J segment 4 bases; nucleotides outside the gene matches: 21. The CDR3 DNA follows: TGCGCCAGCAGTGAACATGGGGCTAGCGGGAGTCCGACGAGGAGTTACGAGCAGTACTTC. Its protein product is CASSEHGASGSPTRSYEQYF.

This clone was seen many times. The chain links TRBV7-8 to TRBJ2-7, with 9 bases identical to TRBD2. CDR1 and CDR2 (germline): SGHVS, FQNEAQ. The CDR3 loop spans 14 amino acids. Trimming at V came to 6 bases and at J to 5 bases, leaving 8 bases not matched to a gene. CDR3 residues: CASSRAGGLHEQYF. CDR3 coding DNA: TGTGCCAGCAGTCGAGCGGGAGGCCTCCACGAGCAGTACTTC.

The chain couples TRBV21-1 to TRBJ2-4; whether TRBD2, the table's D call, matches the DNA was not checked. TRBV21-1 constitutes a pseudogene. This CDR3 has 13 amino acids. DNA for the CDR3: TGTGCCAGGTTGACTAGCGGAAGTGACATTCAGTACTTC. It translates to CARLTSGSDIQYF.

The gene calls are TRBV4-3 and TRBJ2-7, with D possibly TRBD1 on 5 matching bases. Per the germline V gene, CDR1 is LGHNA and CDR2 is YSLEER. This CDR3 has 14 amino acids. V lost 0 bases, J lost 5 bases, and 11 bases lay in between. Written as DNA, the CDR3 is TGCGCCAGCAGCCAAGAAGGTCAGGGTGACGAGCAGTACTTC. It codes for CASSQEGQGDEQYF.

The chain combines TRBV7-2 with TRBJ2-7; a possible D gene is TRBD1 (6 bases). The germline V gene has CDR1 SGHTA and CDR2 FQGNSA. V shed 0 bases and J shed 6 bases, with 12 bases lying between them. CDR3 length: 14 amino acids. CDR3 DNA sequence: TGTGCCAGCAGCTTAGCGTTACAGGGAGCCGAGCAGTACTTC. Amino acid sequence: CASSLALQGAEQYF.

J is TRBJ2-7 and V is TRBV10-3; D is perhaps TRBD1 (5 bases). From germline, CDR1 is ENHRY and CDR2 SYGVKD. This CDR3 contains 12 residues. The V gene lost 10 bases and the J gene lost 2 bases, with 12 bases spanning the gap. In DNA, the CDR3 is TGTGCCACCTCGACAGAAACCTACGAGCAGTACTTC. Translation gives CATSTETYEQYF.

The V call is TRBV11-1, the J call TRBJ2-7; TRBD2 might be the D (5 bases). Germline CDR1 reads SGHAT; CDR2 reads FQDESV (reference sequence). Between the trimmed V and J ends, which lost 10 bases and 4 bases, there was a span of 23 bases. This CDR3 comprises 15 residues. The DNA of the CDR3 is TGTGCCACCCAGAATATACGTGGCGGGTTATACGAGCAGTACTTC. Translating it yields CATQNIRGGLYEQYF.

This chain links TRBV5-4 with TRBJ2-7; no clear D gene. Germline V gives CDR1 SGHNT, CDR2 YYREEE (reference sequence). The CDR3 is 11 residues long. Between the trimmed V and J ends, which lost 3 bases and 2 bases, there was a span of 3 bases. The DNA for the CDR3 is TGTGCCAGCAGCTCAACCTACGAGCAGTACTTC. It yields the protein CASSSTYEQYF.

The sample holds a few counts of this clone. The J gene is TRBJ2-7, the V gene TRBV27; 10 bases line up with TRBD2. This CDR3 region has 15 residues. The V and J ends lost 6 bases and 3 bases, in that order; junction bases with no gene match: 8. Germline V CDR1 and CDR2: MNHEY, SMNVEV (reference sequence). CDR3 bases: TGTGCCAGCAGCAGAGTAGCGGGAGGATACTACGAGCAGTACTTC. Translation gives CASSRVAGGYYEQYF.

This clone was seen a handful of times. CDR3 in amino acids: CASSEAGGQGIYEQYF. CDR3 in DNA: TGTGCCAGCAGTGAAGCGGGGGGACAGGGTATCTACGAGCAGTACTTC. The chain uses TRBV6-1 and TRBJ2-7; 9 bases are a match to TRBD1. Germline V gives CDR1 MNHNS, CDR2 SASEGT. Losses at the gene ends were 0 bases for V and 3 bases for J; bases not matched to a gene: 6. The CDR3 contains 16 residues.

V and J are TRBV7-9 and TRBJ2-7; 7 nucleotides line up with TRBD1. This CDR3 is 15 amino acids long. Germline values: CDR1 SEHNR, CDR2 FQNEAQ (reference sequence). V lost 4 bases, J lost 2 bases, and 8 bases stayed unmatched. For the CDR3, the DNA is TGTGCCAGCAGCTCCCCCCAGACAGGGACCTACGAGCAGTACTTC. It translates to CASSSPQTGTYEQYF. Drawing the rest from reference TRBV7-9 and TRBJ2-7, the complete variable domain is DTGVSQNPRHKITKRGQNVTFRCDPISEHNRLYWYRQTLGQGPEFLTYFQNEAQLEKSRLLSDRFSAERPKGSFSTLEIQRTEQGDSAMYLCASSSPQTGTYEQYFGPGTRLTVT.

This chain links TRBV28 with TRBJ2-7, with D hard to call. The germline gives CDR1 MDHEN, CDR2 SYDVKM. The CDR3 length is 14 residues. V was pared by 6 bases and J by 3 bases, with 15 bases between. This CDR3 reads CASSKRDSDYEQYF. The CDR3 DNA follows: TGTGCCAGCAGCAAACGAGACTCAGACTACGAGCAGTACTTC.

The chain uses TRBV7-2 and TRBJ2-5, with a possible D match to TRBD1 (5 bases). The CDR3 totals 14 residues. Looked up from germline, CDR1 is SGHTA and CDR2 is FQGNSA. V was clipped by 7 bases and J by 1 base, with 13 bases between them. The CDR3 protein is CASTLRQGQETQYF. In nucleotides, the CDR3 is TGTGCCAGCACCCTCCGGCAGGGCCAAGAGACCCAGTACTTC. Drawing the rest from reference TRBV7-2 and TRBJ2-5, the complete variable domain is GAGVSQSPSNKVTEKGKDVELRCDPISGHTALYWYRQSLGQGLEFLIYFQGNSAPDKSGLPSDRFSAERTGGSVSTLTIQRTQQEDSAVYLCASTLRQGQETQYFGPGTRLLVL.

The CDR3 coding sequence is TGTGCCAGCAGCTCTGCAGGCAGGGGGCAACGGGGCACAGATACGCAGTATTTT. This codes for CASSSAGRGQRGTDTQYF. The V and J genes are TRBV7-2 and TRBJ2-3, with 8 nucleotides matching TRBD1. The germline gives CDR1 SGHTA, CDR2 FQGNSA. Losses at the gene ends were 4 bases for V and 1 base for J; bases not matched to a gene: 13. The CDR3 has 18 residues.

This sequence joins TRBV5-1 and TRBJ1-1, with D tentatively TRBD1 (6 bases). V gave up 4 bases and J gave up 1 base, with 14 bases separating them. The CDR3 contains 15 residues. The V gene's germline CDR1 is SGHRS and CDR2 YFSETQ. CDR3 DNA: TGCGCCAGCAGCCCCAGGGGTATCGAGAACACTGAAGCTTTCTTT. As protein: CASSPRGIENTEAFF.

The CDR3 coding sequence is TGTGCCAGCAGTGAACCCAGGTACGATTACGAGCAGTACTTC. Residues: CASSEPRYDYEQYF. This sequence joins TRBV6-1 and TRBJ2-7; no definite D call. The CDR3 consists of 14 residues. V was clipped by 2 bases and J by 4 bases, with 12 bases between them. Looked up from germline, CDR1 is MNHNS and CDR2 is SASEGT.

The chain recombines TRBV5-1 with TRBJ1-2; 9 bases line up with TRBD1. J gave up 1 base and V 3 bases, and 7 bases lay outside the gene matches. CDR1 is SGHRS, CDR2 YFSETQ, per germline. CDR3 size: 16 residues. The CDR3 nucleotides are TGCGCCAGCAGCTGGACCATGGACAGGGGTAACTATGGCTACACCTTC. It encodes CASSWTMDRGNYGYTF.

This clone was observed a handful of times. The chain is built from TRBV19 and TRBJ1-2, with D unclear. Germline V lookup: CDR1 LNHDA, CDR2 SQIVND (reference sequence). V lost 3 bases and J 6 bases, leaving 8 bases between the germline ends. This CDR3 is built from 12 residues. The DNA of the CDR3 is TGTGCCAGTAGTATCGAGGGCGATGGCTACACCTTC. Translation gives CASSIEGDGYTF.

In DNA, the CDR3 is TGCAGCGTTGAAAGGTCGACAGACTACTATGGCTACACCTTC. This gives the protein CSVERSTDYYGYTF. V and J are TRBV29-1 and TRBJ1-2; TRBD1 might be the D (5 bases). The ends were cut back, 2 bases at V and 3 bases at J, with 13 bases in the middle. CDR1 SQVTM and CDR2 ANQGSEA come from the germline V gene. CDR3 length equals 14 residues.

This sequence joins TRBV9 and TRBJ2-3, with D tentatively TRBD1 (6 bases). V was pared by 4 bases and J by 1 base, with 13 bases between. The CDR3 length is 15 residues. Germline lookup yields CDR1 SGDLS and CDR2 YYNGEE. The CDR3 here is CASSQHRVGTDTQYF. The CDR3 DNA reads as TGTGCCAGCAGCCAACACAGGGTAGGCACAGATACGCAGTATTTT.

The CDR3 nucleotides read TGTGCAAGTCGCTTCCCTAGAGGAGATACGCAGTATTTT. This gives the protein CASRFPRGDTQYF. The chain uses TRBV12-2 and TRBJ2-3; the table gives TRBD2 as D, unverified against the DNA. TRBV12-2 is termed a pseudogene. The CDR3 covers 13 residues.

The sample holds a few counts of this clone. The chain is built from TRBV7-2 and TRBJ2-2; 12 bases fit TRBD1. Trimming removed 1 base from V and 6 bases from J; junction bases left unmatched: 3. CDR1 is SGHTA and CDR2 is FQGNSA in the germline V gene. CDR3 length: 16 residues. CDR3 coding DNA: TGTGCCAGCAGCTTAGGAGGGACAGGGGGCTCCGGGGAGCTGTTTTTT. Translation gives CASSLGGTGGSGELFF.

The gene calls are TRBV28 and TRBJ2-6; D remains unclear. The V gene lost 7 bases and the J gene lost 4 bases, with 14 bases spanning the gap. Germline CDR1 is MDHEN and CDR2 is SYDVKM. The CDR3 sequence is 15 residues long. CDR3 loop: CASNDPGTGANVLTF. Written as DNA, the CDR3 is TGTGCCAGCAACGACCCAGGAACCGGGGCCAACGTCCTGACTTTC.

This chain links TRBV18 with TRBJ2-7; TRBD2 matches 11 bases. The trim removed 0 bases at V and 5 bases at J, leaving 3 bases unmatched. Germline CDR1 is KGHSH and CDR2 is LQKENI. The CDR3 spans 15 residues. The CDR3 bases are TGTGCCAGCTCACCACCCTCTAGCGGGAGGAACGAGCAGTACTTC. This encodes CASSPPSSGRNEQYF.